The 30 T cell receptor beta chains reported below all come from one sample, sequenced in a study of shared clonotypes between healthy human individuals. The assay was immunoSEQ multiplex PCR, and TCRdb's table has in-frame clones only and misses some. The sample contains fewer than 1.6 million clones, less than 99% of which appear only once. Sequenced material: naive CD4+ T cells sorted from blood. The subset is: CD45RA+ positively selected. The source of these receptors is a young man in good health.

The DNA of the CDR3 is TGTGCCAGCAGTCGAATAACCCTTACCGGGACCACTAATGAAAAACTGTTTTTT. Amino acids: CASSRITLTGTTNEKLFF. The rearrangement joins TRBV28 to TRBJ1-4; tentative D call: TRBD1 (5 bases). Trimming took off 5 bases at V and 2 bases at J, with 21 bases between the two ends. The germline gives CDR1 MDHEN, CDR2 SYDVKM. The CDR3 sequence is 18 residues long.

V gene TRBV21-1 combines with J gene TRBJ2-1; TRBD2, the table's D call, was not compared with the DNA. TRBV21-1 is an annotated pseudogene. This CDR3 contains 15 residues. CDR3 bases: TGTGCCAGCAGCACAAGGACTAGCCGGTCTTATGAGCAGTTCTTC. As protein: CASSTRTSRSYEQFF.

The chain combines TRBV29-1 with TRBJ2-5; D is ambiguous. The CDR3 runs 13 residues. The germline V gene has CDR1 SQVTM and CDR2 ANQGSEA. Trimming left V 3 bases short and J 2 bases short, with 10 bases between. Here the CDR3 DNA reads TGCAGCGTTGACAAGGGCAGACAAGAGACCCAGTACTTC. It is translated as CSVDKGRQETQYF.

Comment on this clone: Germline is not matched at one junction end, which may reflect a read error. V is TRBV10-3 and J is TRBJ1-2; the D is unclear. The CDR3 covers 12 residues. Germline CDR1 is ENHRY and CDR2 is SYGVKD. Here the CDR3 reads CAISFETGVKDF. In DNA, the CDR3 is TGTGCCATCAGTTTCGAAACCGGGGTAAAGGACTTC.

Turning to this clone: A read error is likely, as this CDR3 ends without the conserved phenylalanine or tryptophan. CDR3 sequence (DNA): TGTGCCAGCAGCTGGACAGCAACTAATGAAAAACTGTTTCTT. Translating it yields CASSWTATNEKLFL. The V and J genes are TRBV7-9 and TRBJ1-4, with TRBD1 as a possible D gene (6 bases). From germline, CDR1 is SEHNR and CDR2 FQNEAQ (reference sequence). Trimming left V 4 bases short and J 0 bases short, with 6 bases between. This CDR3 is 14 amino acids long.

The chain is built from TRBV28 and TRBJ1-1; D not certain. CDR1 MDHEN and CDR2 SYDVKM come from the germline V gene. The CDR3 covers 12 residues. Trimming removed 3 bases from V and 4 bases from J, with 6 bases in between. CDR3 protein: CASSLVRTEAFF. CDR3 DNA: TGTGCCAGCAGTTTGGTCCGCACTGAAGCTTTCTTT.

The chain is built from TRBV5-1 and TRBJ1-2; D is unresolved. The CDR3 runs 15 residues. Germline V lookup: CDR1 SGHRS, CDR2 YFSETQ. V shed 0 bases and J shed 4 bases, with 13 bases lying between them. The CDR3 loop is CASSLEVGPSYGYTF. The CDR3 DNA sequence: TGCGCCAGCAGCTTGGAGGTAGGACCGAGCTATGGCTACACCTTC. Full variable domain (rest looked up from reference TRBV5-1 and TRBJ1-2): KAGVTQTPRYLIKTRGQQVTLSCSPISGHRSVSWYQQTPGQGLQFLFEYFSETQRNKGNFPGRFSGRQFSNSRSEMNVSTLELGDSALYLCASSLEVGPSYGYTFGSGTRLTVV.

The CDR3: CASRSQETQYF. The CDR3 DNA sequence: TGTGCCAGCAGGAGTCAAGAGACCCAGTACTTC. The chain is built from TRBV28 and TRBJ2-5, with unresolved D. The ends were cut back, 6 bases at V and 2 bases at J, with 4 bases in the middle. From germline, CDR1 is MDHEN and CDR2 SYDVKM. The CDR3 length is 11 residues. Variable domain in full (rest from reference TRBV28 and TRBJ2-5): DVKVTQSSRYLVKRTGEKVFLECVQDMDHENMFWYRQDPGLGLRLIYFSYDVKMKEKGDIPEGYSVSREKKERFSLILESASTNQTSMYLCASRSQETQYFGPGTRLLVL.

The rearrangement links TRBV7-2 to TRBJ1-1; a weak D match, TRBD1 (5 bases). Trimming stripped 0 bases from V and 0 bases from J, with 8 bases between. CDR1 and CDR2 (germline): SGHTA, FQGNSA. This CDR3 spans 15 amino acids. CDR3 nucleotides: TGTGCCAGCAGCTTAGCCGGGACGGTGAACACTGAAGCTTTCTTT. The encoded protein is CASSLAGTVNTEAFF.

Regarding this clone: The DNA is left out, because the CDR3 cannot be placed on it with certainty; the CDR3 is given as TCRdb lists it. The chain couples TRBV28 to TRBJ2-1; the D call TRBD2 from the table was never checked on the DNA. Germline V gene lookup returns CDR1 MDHEN and CDR2 SYDVKM. The CDR3 length is 14 residues, termini included. CDR3 residues: CASSSSGGGNEQFF.

The V and J genes are TRBV14 and TRBJ2-7; 7 bases agree with TRBD1. The V and J ends lost 2 bases and 6 bases, in that order; junction bases with no gene match: 4. The CDR3 loop spans 13 amino acids. Germline V gene lookup returns CDR1 SGHDN and CDR2 FVKESK. CDR3 protein: CASSQKTGAEQYF. The CDR3 bases are TGTGCCAGCAGCCAAAAAACAGGGGCCGAGCAGTACTTC. The whole variable domain, filled in from reference TRBV14 and TRBJ2-7, reads EAGVTQFPSHSVIEKGQTVTLRCDPISGHDNLYWYRRVMGKEIKFLLHFVKESKQDESGMPNNRFLAERTGGTYSTLKVQPAELEDSGVYFCASSQKTGAEQYFGPGTRLTVT.

The rearrangement links TRBV10-3 to TRBJ2-7; 11 bases are shared with TRBD2. Germline V CDR1 and CDR2: ENHRY, SYGVKD. The ends lost 10 bases at V and 1 base at J; junction bases unmatched: 6. The CDR3 loop spans 14 amino acids. The CDR3 loop reads CATIAGGPSYEQYF. For the CDR3, the DNA is TGTGCCACCATAGCGGGAGGGCCGTCCTACGAGCAGTACTTC.

The rearrangement uses TRBV28 and TRBJ1-5, with a tentative D call TRBD1 (6 bases). This CDR3 contains 18 residues. Germline V gives CDR1 MDHEN, CDR2 SYDVKM. V was trimmed by 1 base and J by 5 bases, leaving 21 bases between them. The CDR3 nucleotides are TGTGCCAGCAGTTTATCGATTAAACAGGGTAGGCTTGATCAGCCCCAGCATTTT. Its translation is CASSLSIKQGRLDQPQHF. Based on the CDR3 plus reference TRBV28 and TRBJ1-5, the full variable domain is DVKVTQSSRYLVKRTGEKVFLECVQDMDHENMFWYRQDPGLGLRLIYFSYDVKMKEKGDIPEGYSVSREKKERFSLILESASTNQTSMYLCASSLSIKQGRLDQPQHFGDGTRLSIL.

The CDR3 region has the DNA TGTGCCAGCAGCGCACCTAGCAGGTGGGTCAATGAGCAGTTCTTC. It codes for CASSAPSRWVNEQFF. V usage is TRBV7-9 and J usage is TRBJ2-1, with D possibly being TRBD2 (5 bases). Germline lookup yields CDR1 SEHNR and CDR2 FQNEAQ (reference sequence). V lost 5 bases, J lost 6 bases, and 17 bases lay in between. This CDR3 region has 15 residues.

The chain links TRBV11-2 to TRBJ2-2, with D tentatively TRBD1 (6 bases). V was cut by 2 bases and J by 3 bases, with 7 bases left in between. CDR1 and CDR2 from the germline V gene are SGHAT and FQNNGV. CDR3 length: 14 amino acids. The CDR3 bases are TGTGCCAGCAGCTTAACAGGGTACACCGGGGAGCTGTTTTTT. Encoded protein: CASSLTGYTGELFF.

This sequence joins TRBV28 and TRBJ2-1; 7 nucleotides line up with TRBD2. After removal of 8 bases from V and 2 bases from J, the junction contained 6 bases not matched to a gene. CDR1 and CDR2 (germline): MDHEN, SYDVKM. This CDR3 contains 14 residues. The CDR3 sequence: CASVSSGTYNEQFF. DNA for the CDR3: TGTGCCAGCGTCTCTAGCGGTACCTACAATGAGCAGTTCTTC.

V usage is TRBV18 and J usage is TRBJ2-1; D remains ambiguous. Trimming took 4 bases from V and 2 from J, leaving 6 bases between them. Germline V gene sequence: CDR1 KGHSH, CDR2 LQKENI. The CDR3 length is 13 residues. Written as DNA, the CDR3 is TGTGCCAGCTCACAGTCTACCTACAATGAGCAGTTCTTC. As protein: CASSQSTYNEQFF.

V gene TRBV18 combines with J gene TRBJ2-4; TRBD1 matches 9 bases. The V and J ends lost 3 bases and 7 bases, in that order; junction bases with no gene match: 7. The CDR3 is 15 amino acids. Germline CDR1 reads KGHSH; CDR2 reads LQKENI. The CDR3 DNA follows: TGTGCCAGCTCACCGCAAGGGACAGGGACCAACATTCAGTACTTC. As protein: CASSPQGTGTNIQYF.

The chain joins TRBV7-9 to TRBJ2-3, with 14 bases fitting TRBD2. The germline CDR1 and CDR2 sequences are SEHNR and FQNEAQ (reference sequence). The CDR3 totals 18 residues. V lost 5 bases and J lost 0; bases outside the gene matches: 7. The CDR3 sequence: CASSRGLAGEPSTDTQYF. The CDR3 region has the DNA TGTGCCAGCAGCCGGGGACTAGCGGGAGAGCCTAGCACAGATACGCAGTATTTT.

This CDR3 is CASSLSPGAGYEQYF. DNA for the CDR3: TGTGCCAGCAGTTTAAGCCCTGGTGCAGGCTACGAGCAGTACTTC. The chain links TRBV28 to TRBJ2-7; no reliable D call. The V and J ends lost 2 bases and 3 bases respectively, with 14 bases between them. Germline values: CDR1 MDHEN, CDR2 SYDVKM. This CDR3 region has 15 residues.

The CDR3 DNA reads TGTGCCATCAGCCCGGACAGGGGAGAGACCCAGTACTTC. Translating it yields CAISPDRGETQYF. This chain links TRBV10-3 with TRBJ2-5; 9 bases are a match to TRBD1. CDR1 is ENHRY, CDR2 SYGVKD, per germline. The ends lost 6 bases at V and 4 bases at J; junction bases unmatched: 3. This CDR3 is 13 amino acids long.

V gene TRBV29-1 combines with J gene TRBJ1-4, with 9 bases fitting TRBD1. The CDR3 consists of 14 residues. Germline CDR1 and CDR2: SQVTM and ANQGSEA. Unmatched junction bases numbered 7, after V lost 5 bases and J lost 6 bases. The CDR3 DNA sequence: TGCAGCGTTTATCAGACAGGGGGTGATGAAAAACTGTTTTTT. This translates into CSVYQTGGDEKLFF.

V gene TRBV9 combines with J gene TRBJ2-7; D may be TRBD2 (5 bases). V lost 0 bases, J lost 7 bases, and 11 bases lay in between. The germline gives CDR1 SGDLS, CDR2 YYNGEE. This CDR3 region has 13 residues. CDR3 protein: CASSVVPGLEQYF. In nucleotides, the CDR3 is TGTGCCAGCAGCGTAGTTCCAGGACTGGAGCAGTACTTC.

This chain links TRBV9 with TRBJ2-1; D not resolved. The V gene's germline CDR1 is SGDLS and CDR2 YYNGEE. CDR3 size: 13 residues. Trimming left V 0 bases short and J 5 bases short, with 6 bases between. CDR3: CASSVDWDNEQFF. DNA of the CDR3: TGTGCCAGCAGCGTAGACTGGGACAATGAGCAGTTCTTC.

The rearrangement links TRBV30 to TRBJ1-2; the D is unclear. Germline V gives CDR1 GTSNPN, CDR2 SVGIG (reference sequence). Trimming removed 2 bases at V and 7 bases at J, with 17 bases between. This CDR3 has 14 residues. The CDR3 DNA reads TGTGCCTGGAGTCCGCTGGGTGACCCGAGTGGCTACACCTTC. This sequence encodes CAWSPLGDPSGYTF.

The chain links TRBV2 to TRBJ2-1; unclear D gene. V was shortened by 5 bases and J by 12 bases, with 8 bases between the two germline ends. Germline loops: CDR1 SNHLY, CDR2 FYNNEI. The CDR3 contains 10 residues. CDR3 region: CASSPRAQFF. The CDR3 region has the DNA TGTGCCAGCAGTCCTAGGGCGCAGTTCTTC.

J is TRBJ2-3 and V is TRBV6-6, with D perhaps assigned TRBD1 or TRBD2 (6 bases each). The CDR3 is 15 amino acids. CDR1 is MNHNY and CDR2 is SVGAGI in the germline V gene (reference sequence). V was clipped by 0 bases and J by 6 bases, with 13 bases between them. The CDR3: CASSYSSLGGDTQYF. The CDR3 DNA is TGTGCCAGCAGTTACTCGTCCCTAGGGGGGGATACGCAGTATTTT.

The DNA of the CDR3 is TGTGCCAGCAGCACCCGACCGAGGGTAGGCTACACCTTC. Its translation: CASSTRPRVGYTF. The genes are TRBV14 and TRBJ1-2, with D unclear. Germline V gene data show CDR1 as SGHDN and CDR2 as FVKESK. V shed 5 bases and J shed 8 bases, with 15 bases lying between them. The CDR3 is 13 amino acids.

This rearrangement joins TRBV5-4 to TRBJ2-3; 8 bases align to TRBD1. The germline V gene has CDR1 SGHNT and CDR2 YYREEE (reference sequence). The CDR3 is 16 residues long. V was clipped by 3 bases and J by 2 bases; unmatched bases: 8. The chain's CDR3 is CASSSPGQGPTDTQYF. CDR3 DNA sequence: TGTGCCAGCAGCTCGCCAGGACAGGGTCCCACAGATACGCAGTATTTT.

The genes are TRBV6-1 and TRBJ1-4, with 9 bases fitting TRBD1. The CDR3 spans 14 residues. CDR1 is MNHNS and CDR2 is SASEGT in the germline V gene. J lost 7 bases, V lost 7 bases, and 7 bases had no gene match. CDR3 amino acids: CASTWDRAVEKLFF. CDR3 DNA sequence: TGTGCCAGCACTTGGGACAGGGCGGTTGAAAAACTGTTTTTT.